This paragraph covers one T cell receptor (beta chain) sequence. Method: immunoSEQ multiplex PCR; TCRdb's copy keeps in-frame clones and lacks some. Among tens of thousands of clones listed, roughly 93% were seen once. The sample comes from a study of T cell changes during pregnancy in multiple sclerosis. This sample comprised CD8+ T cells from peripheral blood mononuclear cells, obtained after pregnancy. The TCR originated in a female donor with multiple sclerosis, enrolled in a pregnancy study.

The CDR3 nucleotides are TGTGCCAGCAGCTTGTTCAGCGCCTACGAGCAGTACTTC. This codes for CASSLFSAYEQYF. The chain joins TRBV5-4 to TRBJ2-7, with D unclear. V was cut by 1 base and J by 2 bases, with 7 bases left in between. The CDR3 is 13 residues long. Germline V gene lookup returns CDR1 SGHNT and CDR2 YYREEE (reference sequence). The full variable domain, its missing parts supplied by reference TRBV5-4 and TRBJ2-7, is ETGVTQSPTHLIKTRGQQVTLRCSSQSGHNTVSWYQQALGQGPQFIFQYYREEENGRGNFPPRFSGLQFPNYSSELNVNALELDDSALYLCASSLFSAYEQYFGPGTRLTVT.